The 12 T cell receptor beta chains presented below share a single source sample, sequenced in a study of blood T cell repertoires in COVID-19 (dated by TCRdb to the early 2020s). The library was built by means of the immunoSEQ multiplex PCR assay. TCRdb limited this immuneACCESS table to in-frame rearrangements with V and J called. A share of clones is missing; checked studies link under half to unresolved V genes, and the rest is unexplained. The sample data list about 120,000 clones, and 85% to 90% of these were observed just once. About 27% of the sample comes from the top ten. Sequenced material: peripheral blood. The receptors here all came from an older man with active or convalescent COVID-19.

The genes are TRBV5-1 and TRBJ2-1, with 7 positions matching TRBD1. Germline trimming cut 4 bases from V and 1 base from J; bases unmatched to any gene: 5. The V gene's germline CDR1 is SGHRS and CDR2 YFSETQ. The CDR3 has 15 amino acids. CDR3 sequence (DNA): TGCGCCAGCAGCCTCGGGACAGTTTCCTACAATGAGCAGTTCTTC. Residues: CASSLGTVSYNEQFF.

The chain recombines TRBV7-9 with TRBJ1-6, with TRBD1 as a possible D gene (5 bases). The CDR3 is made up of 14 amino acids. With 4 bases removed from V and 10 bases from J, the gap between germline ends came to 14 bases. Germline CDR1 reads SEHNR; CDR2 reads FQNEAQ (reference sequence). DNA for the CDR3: TGTGCCAGCAGCTCAGATCTTCAGGGATCACCCCTCCACTTT. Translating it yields CASSSDLQGSPLHF.

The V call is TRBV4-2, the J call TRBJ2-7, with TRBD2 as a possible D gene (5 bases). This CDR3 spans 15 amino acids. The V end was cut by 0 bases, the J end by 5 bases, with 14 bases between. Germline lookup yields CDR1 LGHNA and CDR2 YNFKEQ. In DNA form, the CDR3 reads TGTGCCAGCAGCCAAGAATTCCAGAGGGCCAACGAGCAGTACTTC. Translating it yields CASSQEFQRANEQYF.

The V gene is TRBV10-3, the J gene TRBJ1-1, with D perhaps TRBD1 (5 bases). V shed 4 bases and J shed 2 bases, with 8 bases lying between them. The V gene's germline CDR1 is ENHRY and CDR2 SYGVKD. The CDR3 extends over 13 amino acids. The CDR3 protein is CAISGGLNTEAFF. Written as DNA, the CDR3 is TGTGCCATCAGTGGGGGACTAAACACTGAAGCTTTCTTT.

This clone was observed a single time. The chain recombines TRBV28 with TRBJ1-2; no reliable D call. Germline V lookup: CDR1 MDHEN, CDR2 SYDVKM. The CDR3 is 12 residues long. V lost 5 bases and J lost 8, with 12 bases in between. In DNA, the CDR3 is TGTGCCAGCAGTACAGAACGACCAGGCTACACCTTC. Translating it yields CASSTERPGYTF.

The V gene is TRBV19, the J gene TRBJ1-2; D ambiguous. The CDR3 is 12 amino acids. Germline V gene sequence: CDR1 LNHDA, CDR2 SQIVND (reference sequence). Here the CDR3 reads CATTAAFYGYTF. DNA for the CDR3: TGTGCTACTACCGCGGCATTCTATGGCTACACCTTC.

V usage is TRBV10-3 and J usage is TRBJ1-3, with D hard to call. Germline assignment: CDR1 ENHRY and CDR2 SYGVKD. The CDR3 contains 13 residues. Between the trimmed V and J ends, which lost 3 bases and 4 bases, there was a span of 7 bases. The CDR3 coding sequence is TGTGCCATCAGTGAAACAGAGGGAAACACCATATATTTT. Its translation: CAISETEGNTIYF.

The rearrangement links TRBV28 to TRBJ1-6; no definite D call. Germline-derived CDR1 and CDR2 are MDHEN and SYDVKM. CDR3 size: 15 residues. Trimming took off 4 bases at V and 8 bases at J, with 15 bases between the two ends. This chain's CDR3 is CASSSPSGNDSPLHF. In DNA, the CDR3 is TGTGCCAGCAGTTCACCCTCAGGAAACGATTCACCCCTCCACTTT.

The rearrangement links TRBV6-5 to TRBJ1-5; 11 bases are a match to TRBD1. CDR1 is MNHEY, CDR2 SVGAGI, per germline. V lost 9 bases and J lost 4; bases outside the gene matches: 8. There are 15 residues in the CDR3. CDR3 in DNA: TGTGCCAGTGGCCGGACAGGGGGCGGGAATCAGCCCCAGCATTTT. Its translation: CASGRTGGGNQPQHF.

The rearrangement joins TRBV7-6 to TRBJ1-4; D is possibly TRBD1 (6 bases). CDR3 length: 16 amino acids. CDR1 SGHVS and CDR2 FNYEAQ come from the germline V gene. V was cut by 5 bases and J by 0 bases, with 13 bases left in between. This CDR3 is CASSANRVATNEKLFF. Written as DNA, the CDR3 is TGTGCCAGCAGCGCCAACAGGGTTGCAACTAATGAAAAACTGTTTTTT.

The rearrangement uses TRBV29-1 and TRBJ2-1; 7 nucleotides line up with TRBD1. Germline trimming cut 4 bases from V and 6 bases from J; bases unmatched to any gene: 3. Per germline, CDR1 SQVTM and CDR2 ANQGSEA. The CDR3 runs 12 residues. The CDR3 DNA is TGCAGCGTTGTGGACAGGACCAATGAGCAGTTCTTC. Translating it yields CSVVDRTNEQFF.

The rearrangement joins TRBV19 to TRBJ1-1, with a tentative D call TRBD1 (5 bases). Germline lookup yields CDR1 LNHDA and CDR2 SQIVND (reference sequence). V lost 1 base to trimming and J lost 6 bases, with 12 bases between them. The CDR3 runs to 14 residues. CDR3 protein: CASSIVGRAAEAFF. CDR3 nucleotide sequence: TGTGCCAGTAGTATAGTAGGCAGGGCGGCTGAAGCTTTCTTT.